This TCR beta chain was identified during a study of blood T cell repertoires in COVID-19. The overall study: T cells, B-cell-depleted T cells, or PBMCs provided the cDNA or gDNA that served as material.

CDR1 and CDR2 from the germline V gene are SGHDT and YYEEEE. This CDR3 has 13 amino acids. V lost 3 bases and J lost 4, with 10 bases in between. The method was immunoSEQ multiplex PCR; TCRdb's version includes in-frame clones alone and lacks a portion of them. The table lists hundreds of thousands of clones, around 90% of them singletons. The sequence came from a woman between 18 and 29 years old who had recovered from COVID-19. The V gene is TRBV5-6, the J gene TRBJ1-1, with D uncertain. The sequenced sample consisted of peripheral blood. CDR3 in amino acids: CASSWGDGTEAFF. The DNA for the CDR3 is TGTGCCAGCAGCTGGGGAGACGGCACTGAAGCTTTCTTT.